The 26 T cell receptor beta chains listed next were all sequenced from one sample in a study of cytomegalovirus exposure and HLA in healthy donors. In the PCR, 60 Vbeta and 13 Jbeta primers were used. Sequencing was performed with immunoSEQ multiplex PCR; in TCRdb, only in-frame clones are kept and a portion is missing. Seen here are approximately 120,000 clones, more than 75% observed once, and the top ten hold around 4%. Input material: PBMCs. These receptor sequences come from a man aged 40-49 years in good health and CMV-seronegative.

This clone was counted a single time. The chain links TRBV27 to TRBJ2-7; 7 bases align to TRBD1. The CDR3 has 15 residues. The germline V gene has CDR1 MNHEY and CDR2 SMNVEV (reference sequence). V lost 2 bases, J lost 3 bases, and 7 bases stayed unmatched. The CDR3 spells CASSLGQGEFYEQYF. Here the CDR3 DNA reads TGTGCCAGCAGTTTAGGGCAGGGGGAGTTCTACGAGCAGTACTTC.

This clone appeared once. V gene TRBV7-6 combines with J gene TRBJ1-2; D possibly corresponds to TRBD1 (5 bases). CDR3 length equals 12 residues. The V and J ends lost 4 bases and 8 bases respectively, with 11 bases between them. Germline V CDR1 and CDR2: SGHVS, FNYEAQ. The CDR3 DNA sequence: TGTGCCAGCAGCTCGGGGGGTTGGGGCTACACCTTC. It encodes CASSSGGWGYTF.

The gene calls are TRBV7-2 and TRBJ2-2, with D hard to call. CDR1 and CDR2 from the germline V gene are SGHTA and FQGNSA. This CDR3 is 15 amino acids long. The V end was cut by 4 bases, the J end by 0 bases, with 9 bases between. The CDR3 is CASSSTASNTGELFF. For the CDR3, the DNA is TGTGCCAGCAGCTCCACAGCATCGAACACCGGGGAGCTGTTTTTT.

The rearrangement uses TRBV7-2 and TRBJ1-1; 9 bases are shared with TRBD1. The CDR3 covers 15 residues. The V and J ends lost 1 base and 4 bases, in that order; junction bases with no gene match: 4. CDR1 and CDR2 from the germline V gene are SGHTA and FQGNSA. CDR3 nucleotides: TGTGCCAGCAGCTTAGAAGGGACAGGGACCACTGAAGCTTTCTTT. The encoded protein is CASSLEGTGTTEAFF.

This chain links TRBV19 with TRBJ2-1; 11 bases align to TRBD2. Germline assignment: CDR1 LNHDA and CDR2 SQIVND (reference sequence). This CDR3 has 15 amino acids. The V gene end was trimmed by 7 bases and the J gene end by 7 bases; junction bases not matched to a gene: 9. In DNA form, the CDR3 reads TGTGCCAGTACGATTAGCGGGGGGGCGTGGAATGAGCAGTTCTTC. It yields the protein CASTISGGAWNEQFF.

The chain recombines TRBV11-2 with TRBJ1-5; tentative D call: TRBD1 (6 bases). With 2 bases removed from V and 4 bases from J, the gap between germline ends came to 6 bases. CDR3 length: 13 residues. CDR1 SGHAT and CDR2 FQNNGV come from the germline V gene. CDR3 nucleotides: TGTGCCAGCAGCTTAACAGGGAATCAGCCCCAGCATTTT. Amino acid sequence: CASSLTGNQPQHF.

The chain combines TRBV6-1 with TRBJ2-2; D might be TRBD2 (5 bases). The V end was cut by 2 bases, the J end by 8 bases, with 6 bases between. The CDR3 loop spans 12 amino acids. Germline V gives CDR1 MNHNS, CDR2 SASEGT. The CDR3 coding sequence is TGTGCCAGCAGTGAACGAGGGGGGGAGCTGTTTTTT. This codes for CASSERGGELFF.

The chain links TRBV2 to TRBJ1-2; no clear D. The CDR3 totals 13 residues. In germline, CDR1 is SNHLY, CDR2 FYNNEI. Trimming removed 6 bases from V and 10 bases from J, with 18 bases in between. CDR3 bases: TGTGCCAGCAGCCTCGAAGGGCGGGAGAACTACACCTTC. Its protein is CASSLEGRENYTF.

The V gene is TRBV14, the J gene TRBJ2-2; D call uncertain. V was cut by 4 bases and J by 7 bases, with 10 bases left in between. Per germline, CDR1 SGHDN and CDR2 FVKESK. The CDR3 extends over 13 amino acids. The CDR3 sequence: CASSRDTSGELFF. CDR3 DNA: TGTGCCAGCAGCCGTGACACCAGCGGGGAGCTGTTTTTT.

This chain uses TRBV6-5 with TRBJ1-5; D is ambiguous. With 3 bases removed from V and 0 bases from J, the gap between germline ends came to 12 bases. The CDR3 covers 16 residues. The germline gives CDR1 MNHEY, CDR2 SVGAGI. The DNA of the CDR3 is TGTGCCAGCAGTTATTGGGGAGACACTAGCAATCAGCCCCAGCATTTT. It yields the protein CASSYWGDTSNQPQHF.

The rearrangement uses TRBV5-8 and TRBJ1-2; D is ambiguous. With 0 bases removed from V and 0 bases from J, the gap between germline ends came to 6 bases. Germline V lookup: CDR1 SGHTS, CDR2 YDEGEE. The CDR3 is 14 residues long. CDR3 DNA: TGTGCCAGCAGCTTGGACGGGGCTAACTATGGCTACACCTTC. The encoded protein is CASSLDGANYGYTF.

The chain carries TRBV9 and TRBJ1-2, with D tentatively TRBD1 (6 bases). Germline V lookup: CDR1 SGDLS, CDR2 YYNGEE. Trimming removed 3 bases at V and 5 bases at J, with 17 bases between. The CDR3 is made up of 15 amino acids. CDR3 in DNA: TGTGCCAGCAGCGCTGCCCGCCCCAGGGGTTATGGCTACACCTTC. Protein sequence: CASSAARPRGYGYTF.

This chain links TRBV10-3 with TRBJ2-5; TRBD2 might be the D (6 bases). The end of the DNA fits TRBJ2-7 better, so the J call may be wrong. Per the germline V gene, CDR1 is ENHRY and CDR2 is SYGVKD. This CDR3 comprises 12 residues. CDR3: CAISGGTYEQYF. DNA for the CDR3: TGTGCCATCAGCGGGGGTACCTACGAGCAGTACTTC.

The table lists this clone with a few counts. The gene calls are TRBV4-2 and TRBJ2-1; the match to TRBD2 covers 8 bases. There are 16 residues in the CDR3. The J segment lost 6 bases and the V segment lost 1 base, leaving 8 bases of the junction unmatched. CDR1 is LGHNA, CDR2 YNFKEQ, per germline. The CDR3 coding sequence is TGTGCCAGCAGCCAAGTCGACGGGGGGGCACCCAATGAGCAGTTCTTC. This gives the protein CASSQVDGGAPNEQFF.

V usage is TRBV7-2 and J usage is TRBJ2-2; D not certain. CDR1 is SGHTA and CDR2 is FQGNSA in the germline V gene. There are 14 residues in the CDR3. Trimming removed 5 bases at V and 3 bases at J, with 10 bases between. CDR3 protein: CASSKTRDTGELFF. The CDR3 DNA is TGTGCCAGCAGCAAAACGAGAGACACCGGGGAGCTGTTTTTT. Supplemented by reference TRBV7-2 and TRBJ2-2, the full variable domain reads GAGVSQSPSNKVTEKGKDVELRCDPISGHTALYWYRQSLGQGLEFLIYFQGNSAPDKSGLPSDRFSAERTGGSVSTLTIQRTQQEDSAVYLCASSKTRDTGELFFGEGSRLTVL.

CDR3 sequence reads: CASSPGGFTEAFF. CDR3 DNA: TGCGCCAGCAGTCCAGGGGGCTTCACTGAAGCTTTCTTT. V gene TRBV5-1 combines with J gene TRBJ1-1; TRBD1 agrees at 8 bases. Germline V CDR1 and CDR2: SGHRS, YFSETQ. The CDR3 is 13 residues long. After removal of 5 bases from V and 4 bases from J, the junction contained 4 bases not matched to a gene. Filled out from reference TRBV5-1 and TRBJ1-1, the complete variable domain reads KAGVTQTPRYLIKTRGQQVTLSCSPISGHRSVSWYQQTPGQGLQFLFEYFSETQRNKGNFPGRFSGRQFSNSRSEMNVSTLELGDSALYLCASSPGGFTEAFFGQGTRLTVV.

The J gene is TRBJ1-4, the V gene TRBV19, with unresolved D. The CDR3 consists of 15 residues. V was shortened by 0 bases and J by 5 bases, with 10 bases between the two germline ends. Germline values: CDR1 LNHDA, CDR2 SQIVND (reference sequence). As DNA, the CDR3 is TGTGCCAGTAGTATAGAGCCAGTATCGAATGAAAAACTGTTTTTT. It is translated as CASSIEPVSNEKLFF.

The chain carries TRBV11-2 and TRBJ2-5; D possibly corresponds to TRBD1 (5 bases). Trimming left V 0 bases short and J 4 bases short, with 9 bases between. The CDR3 runs to 14 residues. Germline V gene data show CDR1 as SGHAT and CDR2 as FQNNGV. In DNA form, the CDR3 reads TGTGCCAGCAGCTTAGATGCAGGGCGAGAGACCCAGTACTTC. This gives the protein CASSLDAGRETQYF.

This clone appeared a few times. The V call is TRBV19, the J call TRBJ1-1, with no clear D. The CDR3 runs 13 residues. The germline V gene encodes CDR1 LNHDA and CDR2 SQIVND (reference sequence). V lost 6 bases and J 0 bases, leaving 8 bases between the germline ends. CDR3 nucleotide sequence: TGTGCCAGTAGAACGGGAATGAACACTGAAGCTTTCTTT. This encodes CASRTGMNTEAFF.

The rearrangement uses TRBV5-1 and TRBJ1-1; TRBD1 matches at 8 bases. Per the germline V gene, CDR1 is SGHRS and CDR2 is YFSETQ. The CDR3 runs to 17 residues. Losses at the gene ends were 4 bases for V and 4 bases for J; bases not matched to a gene: 15. This CDR3 is CASSVTGARIAGTEAFF. In DNA form, the CDR3 reads TGCGCCAGCAGCGTGACAGGGGCTAGAATCGCGGGCACTGAAGCTTTCTTT. The full variable domain, completed using reference TRBV5-1 and TRBJ1-1, is KAGVTQTPRYLIKTRGQQVTLSCSPISGHRSVSWYQQTPGQGLQFLFEYFSETQRNKGNFPGRFSGRQFSNSRSEMNVSTLELGDSALYLCASSVTGARIAGTEAFFGQGTRLTVV.

This clone showed up just once. The chain combines TRBV7-2 with TRBJ2-5, with D possibly being TRBD1 (5 bases). V was cut by 9 bases and J by 6 bases, with 11 bases left in between. The length of the CDR3 is 11 residues. CDR1 and CDR2 (germline): SGHTA, FQGNSA. CDR3 coding DNA: TGTGCCAGGGGGCCGGAGAAGACCCAGTACTTC. This gives the protein CARGPEKTQYF. Full variable domain (outside the CDR3, taken from reference TRBV7-2 and TRBJ2-5): GAGVSQSPSNKVTEKGKDVELRCDPISGHTALYWYRQSLGQGLEFLIYFQGNSAPDKSGLPSDRFSAERTGGSVSTLTIQRTQQEDSAVYLCARGPEKTQYFGPGTRLLVL.

J is TRBJ2-7 and V is TRBV19, with TRBD2 matching over 14 bases. V was clipped by 5 bases and J by 1 base; unmatched bases: 10. The CDR3 covers 18 residues. Germline assignment: CDR1 LNHDA and CDR2 SQIVND (reference sequence). Written as DNA, the CDR3 is TGTGCCAGTAGTCTGGGACTAGCGGGGGCCGAAATTTCCTACGAGCAGTACTTC. Translating gives CASSLGLAGAEISYEQYF.

This sequence joins TRBV4-1 and TRBJ1-1; D ambiguous. Germline CDR1 MGHRA, CDR2 YSYEKL. The CDR3 contains 14 residues. The V end lost 5 bases, the J end lost 0 bases, and 10 bases lay between the germline ends. CDR3 in amino acids: CASSGESMNTEAFF. The CDR3, as DNA: TGCGCCAGCAGCGGGGAGTCGATGAACACTGAAGCTTTCTTT.

The chain uses TRBV29-1 and TRBJ1-4, with no clear D. CDR3 length equals 14 residues. Germline lookup yields CDR1 SQVTM and CDR2 ANQGSEA. V shed 0 bases and J shed 5 bases, with 10 bases lying between them. The DNA for the CDR3 is TGCAGCGTTGAAGAAGCAGGACTAAATGAAAAACTGTTTTTT. Residues: CSVEEAGLNEKLFF. Full variable domain (outside the CDR3, taken from reference TRBV29-1 and TRBJ1-4): SAVISQKPSRDICQRGTSLTIQCQVDSQVTMMFWYRQQPGQSLTLIATANQGSEATYESGFVIDKFPISRPNLTFSTLTVSNMSPEDSSIYLCSVEEAGLNEKLFFGSGTQLSVL.

The CDR3 region is CASSYHSTGGLTEAFF. CDR3 coding DNA: TGTGCCAGCAGCTACCACTCGACAGGGGGGTTGACTGAAGCTTTCTTT. V and J are TRBV7-9 and TRBJ1-1, with TRBD1 matching 9 bases. The V segment lost 4 bases and the J segment 5 bases; nucleotides outside the gene matches: 11. The germline CDR1 and CDR2 sequences are SEHNR and FQNEAQ (reference sequence). The CDR3 runs 16 residues. The entire variable domain, with the rest obtained from reference TRBV7-9 and TRBJ1-1, is as follows: DTGVSQNPRHKITKRGQNVTFRCDPISEHNRLYWYRQTLGQGPEFLTYFQNEAQLEKSRLLSDRFSAERPKGSFSTLEIQRTEQGDSAMYLCASSYHSTGGLTEAFFGQGTRLTVV.

This chain links TRBV6-1 with TRBJ2-7; TRBD1 agrees at 9 bases. After removal of 8 bases from V and 3 bases from J, the junction contained 8 bases not matched to a gene. CDR1 is MNHNS, CDR2 SASEGT, per germline. The CDR3 extends over 14 amino acids. DNA of the CDR3: TGTGCCAGCCTGCGGGCGGACAGGGGCTACGAGCAGTACTTC. It yields the protein CASLRADRGYEQYF.